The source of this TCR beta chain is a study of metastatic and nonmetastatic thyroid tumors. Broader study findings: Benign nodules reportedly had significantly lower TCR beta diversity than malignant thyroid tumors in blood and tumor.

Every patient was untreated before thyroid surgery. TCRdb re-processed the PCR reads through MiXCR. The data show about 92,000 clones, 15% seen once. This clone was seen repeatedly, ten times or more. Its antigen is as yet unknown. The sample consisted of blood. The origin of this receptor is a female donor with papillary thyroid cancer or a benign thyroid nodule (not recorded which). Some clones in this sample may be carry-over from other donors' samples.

In nucleotides, the CDR3 is TGCGCCAGCAGCCTACAGACTAGCGGCACAGATACGCAGTATTTT. Amino acids: CASSLQTSGTDTQYF. V is TRBV4-1 and J is TRBJ2-3; 8 nucleotides line up with TRBD2. The CDR3 extends over 15 amino acids. The germline V gene has CDR1 MGHRA and CDR2 YSYEKL. V lost 4 bases, J lost 1 base, and 4 bases stayed unmatched.